The T cell receptor beta chain under discussion was sequenced for a study of blood T cell repertoires in COVID-19. In the study overall: Collection of acute and convalescent COVID-19 samples took place in the United States, Italy and Spain. Sources were T cells, B-cell-depleted T cells, or PBMCs; the material itself was cDNA or gDNA.

Per the original methods: Reference gene primer amplification yielded estimated nucleated cell counts. This table comes from immunoSEQ multiplex PCR, and its TCRdb copy is limited to in-frame clones, with some not included. V and J calls and clone size are given by that table; D and trimming were obtained from the DNA. This sample has under 300,000 clones, with 85% to 90% found just once. The receptor comes from a man aged 18 to 29 with active or convalescent COVID-19. The specimen was peripheral blood.

The CDR3 nucleotides read TGCAGTGCCAGTACCGGGACGAGGGGGGGAGCTTTCTTT. Translating it yields CSASTGTRGGAFF. This sequence joins TRBV20-1 and TRBJ1-1; possible D gene TRBD1, 6 bases. CDR1 DFQATT and CDR2 SNEGSKA come from the germline V gene (reference sequence). The V and J ends lost 6 bases and 10 bases respectively, with 21 bases between them. The CDR3 covers 13 residues.